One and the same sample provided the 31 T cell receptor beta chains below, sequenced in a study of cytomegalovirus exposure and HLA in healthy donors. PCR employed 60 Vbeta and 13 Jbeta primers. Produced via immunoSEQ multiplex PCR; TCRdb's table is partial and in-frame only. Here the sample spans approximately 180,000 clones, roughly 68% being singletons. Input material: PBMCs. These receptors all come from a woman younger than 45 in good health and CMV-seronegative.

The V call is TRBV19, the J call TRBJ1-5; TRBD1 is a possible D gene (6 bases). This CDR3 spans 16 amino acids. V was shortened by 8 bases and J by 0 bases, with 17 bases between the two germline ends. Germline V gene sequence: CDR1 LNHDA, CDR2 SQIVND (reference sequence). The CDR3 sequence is CASSLTGIPSNQPQHF. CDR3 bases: TGTGCCAGTTCCCTTACAGGGATACCTAGCAATCAGCCCCAGCATTTT.

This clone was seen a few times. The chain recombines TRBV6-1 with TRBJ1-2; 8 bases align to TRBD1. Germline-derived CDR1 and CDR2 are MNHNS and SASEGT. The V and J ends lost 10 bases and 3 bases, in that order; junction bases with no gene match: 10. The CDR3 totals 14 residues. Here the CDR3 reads CATLTSTGDYGYTF. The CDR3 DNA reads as TGTGCCACCCTTACCTCGACAGGGGACTATGGCTACACCTTC.

CDR3 coding DNA: TGTGCCAGCAGCTCATACATGGCAACTAATGAAAAACTGTTTTTT. Translating gives CASSSYMATNEKLFF. This chain joins TRBV7-6 and TRBJ1-4; D ambiguous. CDR1 is SGHVS, CDR2 FNYEAQ, per germline. CDR3 length equals 15 residues. V was pared by 4 bases and J by 0 bases, with 9 bases between.

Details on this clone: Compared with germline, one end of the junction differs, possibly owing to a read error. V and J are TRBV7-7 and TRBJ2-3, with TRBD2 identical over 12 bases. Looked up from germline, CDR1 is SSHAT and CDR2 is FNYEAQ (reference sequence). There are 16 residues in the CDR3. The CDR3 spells CASSPRLAGVPDTQYF. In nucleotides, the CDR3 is TGTGCTAGCAGCCCCCGACTAGCGGGAGTCCCAGATACGCAGTATTTT.

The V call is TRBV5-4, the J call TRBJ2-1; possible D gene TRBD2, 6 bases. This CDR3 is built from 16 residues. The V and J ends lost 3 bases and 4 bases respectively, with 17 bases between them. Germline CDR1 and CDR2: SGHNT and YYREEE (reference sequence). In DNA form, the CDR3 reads TGTGCCAGCAGCTCCAATAGCGGAGCCTTTTACAATGAGCAGTTCTTC. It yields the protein CASSSNSGAFYNEQFF. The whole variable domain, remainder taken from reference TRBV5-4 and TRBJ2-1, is ETGVTQSPTHLIKTRGQQVTLRCSSQSGHNTVSWYQQALGQGPQFIFQYYREEENGRGNFPPRFSGLQFPNYSSELNVNALELDDSALYLCASSSNSGAFYNEQFFGPGTRLTVL.

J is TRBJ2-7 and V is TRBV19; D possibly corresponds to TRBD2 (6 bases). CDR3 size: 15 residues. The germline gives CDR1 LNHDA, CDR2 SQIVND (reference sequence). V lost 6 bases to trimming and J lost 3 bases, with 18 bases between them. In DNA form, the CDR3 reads TGTGCCAGTAGCCTTAGGGCTAGCGAGTTCTACGAGCAGTACTTC. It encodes CASSLRASEFYEQYF.

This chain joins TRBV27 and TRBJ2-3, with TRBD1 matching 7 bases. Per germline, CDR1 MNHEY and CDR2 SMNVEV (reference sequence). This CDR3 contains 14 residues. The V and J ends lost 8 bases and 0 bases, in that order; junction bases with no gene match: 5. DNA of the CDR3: TGTGCCAGCCAAAGACAGGGTAGCACAGATACGCAGTATTTT. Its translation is CASQRQGSTDTQYF.

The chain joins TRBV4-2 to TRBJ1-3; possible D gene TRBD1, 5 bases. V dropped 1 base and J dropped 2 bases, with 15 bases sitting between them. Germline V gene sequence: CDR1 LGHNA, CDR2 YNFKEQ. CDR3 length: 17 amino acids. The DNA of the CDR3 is TGTGCCAGCAGCCAAGGAGGTACAGGTTCCCCTGGAAACACCATATATTTT. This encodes CASSQGGTGSPGNTIYF.

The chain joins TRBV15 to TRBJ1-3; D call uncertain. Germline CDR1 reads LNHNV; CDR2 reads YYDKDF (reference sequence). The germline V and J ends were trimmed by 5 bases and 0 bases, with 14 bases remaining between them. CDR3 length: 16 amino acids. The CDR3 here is CATSARRRGSGNTIYF. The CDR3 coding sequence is TGTGCCACCAGCGCCCGCCGGCGGGGCTCTGGAAACACCATATATTTT.

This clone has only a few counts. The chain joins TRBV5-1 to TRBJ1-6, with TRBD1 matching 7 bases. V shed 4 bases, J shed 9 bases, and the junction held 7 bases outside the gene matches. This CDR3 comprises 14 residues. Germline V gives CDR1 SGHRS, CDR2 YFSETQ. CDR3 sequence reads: CASSRDRSGSPLHF. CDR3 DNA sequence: TGCGCCAGCAGCCGGGACAGATCGGGTTCACCCCTCCACTTT.

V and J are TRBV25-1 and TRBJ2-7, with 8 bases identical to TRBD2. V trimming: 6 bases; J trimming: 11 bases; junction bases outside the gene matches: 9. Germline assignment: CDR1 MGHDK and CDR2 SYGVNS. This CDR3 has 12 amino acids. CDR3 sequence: CASSGRAGIEYF. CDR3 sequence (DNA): TGTGCCAGCAGCGGGAGGGCCGGGATCGAGTACTTC.

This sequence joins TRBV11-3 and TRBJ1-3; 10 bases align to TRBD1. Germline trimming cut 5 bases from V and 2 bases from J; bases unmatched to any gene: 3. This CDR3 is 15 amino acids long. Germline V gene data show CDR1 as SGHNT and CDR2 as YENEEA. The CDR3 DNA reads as TGTGCCAGCAGCGCGGACAGGGGGACTGGAAACACCATATATTTT. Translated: CASSADRGTGNTIYF.

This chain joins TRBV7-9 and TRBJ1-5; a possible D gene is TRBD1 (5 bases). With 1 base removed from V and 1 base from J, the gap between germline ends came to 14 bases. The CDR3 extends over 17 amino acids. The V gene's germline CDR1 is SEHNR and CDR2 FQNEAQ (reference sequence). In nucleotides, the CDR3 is TGTGCCAGCAGCTTAGTGGGCAGGGCCGGGAGCAATCAGCCCCAGCATTTT. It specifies CASSLVGRAGSNQPQHF.

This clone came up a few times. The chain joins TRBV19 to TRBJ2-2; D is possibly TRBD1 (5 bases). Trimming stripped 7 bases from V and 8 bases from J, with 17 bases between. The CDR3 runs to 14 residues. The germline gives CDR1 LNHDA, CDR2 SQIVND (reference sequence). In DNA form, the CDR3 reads TGTGCCAGTACCCAGGGTCGAGAATTTGGGGAGCTGTTTTTT. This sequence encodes CASTQGREFGELFF.

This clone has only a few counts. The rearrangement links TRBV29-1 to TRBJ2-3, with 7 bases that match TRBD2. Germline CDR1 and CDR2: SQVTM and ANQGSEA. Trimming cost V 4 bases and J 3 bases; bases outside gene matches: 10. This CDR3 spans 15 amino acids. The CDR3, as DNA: TGCAGCGTTGTTTTGGGGTCGGGGGGAACAGATACGCAGTATTTT. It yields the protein CSVVLGSGGTDTQYF.

The CDR3 sequence is CASSSHRVFEQYF. In nucleotides, the CDR3 is TGTGCCAGCAGTTCGCACAGGGTTTTCGAGCAGTACTTC. The chain employs TRBV27 and TRBJ2-7; D is possibly TRBD1 (6 bases). This CDR3 has 13 amino acids. Germline CDR1 and CDR2: MNHEY and SMNVEV (reference sequence). V lost 4 bases to trimming and J lost 6 bases, with 13 bases between them.

CDR3 loop: CASGGFSNQPQHF. CDR3 DNA sequence: TGTGCCAGCGGGGGGTTTAGCAATCAGCCCCAGCATTTT. The chain couples TRBV7-2 to TRBJ1-5; a weak D match, TRBD1 (5 bases). Looked up from germline, CDR1 is SGHTA and CDR2 is FQGNSA. V dropped 8 bases and J dropped 0 bases, with 8 bases sitting between them. The CDR3 totals 13 residues.

CDR3 sequence (DNA): TGTGCCAGCAGGCTAGGCTATGGCTACACCTTC. Protein product: CASRLGYGYTF. The chain combines TRBV6-5 with TRBJ1-2; D not certain. The ends were cut back, 6 bases at V and 4 bases at J, with 6 bases in the middle. The germline CDR1 and CDR2 sequences are MNHEY and SVGAGI. The CDR3 covers 11 residues.

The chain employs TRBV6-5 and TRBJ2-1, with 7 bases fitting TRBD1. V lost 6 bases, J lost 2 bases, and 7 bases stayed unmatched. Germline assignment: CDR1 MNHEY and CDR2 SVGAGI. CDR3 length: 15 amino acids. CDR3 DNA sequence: TGTGCCAGCAGCTCACAGGGGTTACCCTACAATGAGCAGTTCTTC. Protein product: CASSSQGLPYNEQFF.

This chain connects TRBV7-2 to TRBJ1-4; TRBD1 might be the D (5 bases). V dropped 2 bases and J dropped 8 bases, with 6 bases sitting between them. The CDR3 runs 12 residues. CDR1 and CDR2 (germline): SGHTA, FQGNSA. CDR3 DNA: TGTGCCAGCAGCTTATACAGGGAAAAACTGTTTTTT. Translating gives CASSLYREKLFF.

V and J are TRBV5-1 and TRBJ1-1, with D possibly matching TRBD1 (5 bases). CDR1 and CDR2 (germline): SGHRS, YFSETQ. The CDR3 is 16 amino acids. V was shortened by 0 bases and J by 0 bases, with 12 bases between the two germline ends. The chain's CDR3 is CASSLVGLVMNTEAFF. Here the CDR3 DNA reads TGCGCCAGCAGCTTGGTGGGACTGGTCATGAACACTGAAGCTTTCTTT.

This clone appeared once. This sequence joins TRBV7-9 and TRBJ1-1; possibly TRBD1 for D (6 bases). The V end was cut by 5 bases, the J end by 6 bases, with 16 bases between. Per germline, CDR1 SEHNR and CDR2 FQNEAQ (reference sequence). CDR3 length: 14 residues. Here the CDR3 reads CASSMPTGKPEAFF. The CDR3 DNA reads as TGTGCCAGCAGCATGCCTACAGGGAAACCTGAAGCTTTCTTT.

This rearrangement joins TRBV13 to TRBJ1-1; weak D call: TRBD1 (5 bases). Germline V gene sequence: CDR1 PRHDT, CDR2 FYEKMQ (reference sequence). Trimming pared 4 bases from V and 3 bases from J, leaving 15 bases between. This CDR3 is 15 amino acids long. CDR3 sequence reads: CASSWNGAGYTEAFF. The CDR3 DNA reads TGTGCCAGCAGCTGGAATGGGGCCGGGTACACTGAAGCTTTCTTT. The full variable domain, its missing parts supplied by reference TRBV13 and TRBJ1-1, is AAGVIQSPRHLIKEKRETATLKCYPIPRHDTVYWYQQGPGQDPQFLISFYEKMQSDKGSIPDRFSAQQFSDYHSELNMSSLELGDSALYFCASSWNGAGYTEAFFGQGTRLTVV.

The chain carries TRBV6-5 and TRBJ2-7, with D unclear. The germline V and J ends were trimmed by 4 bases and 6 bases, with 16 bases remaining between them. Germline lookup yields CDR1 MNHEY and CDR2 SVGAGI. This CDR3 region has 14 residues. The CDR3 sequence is CASSLTEGRGEQYF. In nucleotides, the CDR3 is TGTGCCAGCAGTTTAACCGAAGGCCGAGGCGAGCAGTACTTC.

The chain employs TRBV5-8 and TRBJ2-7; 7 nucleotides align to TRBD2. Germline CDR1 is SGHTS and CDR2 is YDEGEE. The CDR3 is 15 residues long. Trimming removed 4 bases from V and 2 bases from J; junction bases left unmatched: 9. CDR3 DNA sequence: TGTGCCAGCAGCCCCACTAGCGCCAGGCCCTACGAGCAGTACTTC. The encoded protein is CASSPTSARPYEQYF.

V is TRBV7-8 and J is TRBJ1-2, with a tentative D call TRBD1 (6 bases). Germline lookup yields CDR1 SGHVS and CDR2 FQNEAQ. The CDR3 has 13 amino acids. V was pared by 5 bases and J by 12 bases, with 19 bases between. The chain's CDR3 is CASSLVAQTGNTF. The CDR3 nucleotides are TGTGCCAGCAGCCTCGTAGCCCAAACAGGGAACACCTTC.

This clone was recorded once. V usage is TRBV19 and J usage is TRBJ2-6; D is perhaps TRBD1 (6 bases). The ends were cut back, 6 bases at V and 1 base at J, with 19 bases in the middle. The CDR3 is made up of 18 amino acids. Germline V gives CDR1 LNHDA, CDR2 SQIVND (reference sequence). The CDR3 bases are TGTGCCAGTAGGACCTCGGGACAAGCCTCATCTGGGGCCAACGTCCTGACTTTC. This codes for CASRTSGQASSGANVLTF.

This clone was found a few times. CDR3 region: CASSYGGIRMNTEAFF. The CDR3 nucleotides read TGTGCCAGCAGTTACGGCGGGATTCGAATGAACACTGAAGCTTTCTTT. The rearrangement joins TRBV6-5 to TRBJ1-1; no firm D call. The CDR3 runs to 16 residues. Germline assignment: CDR1 MNHEY and CDR2 SVGAGI. Trimming took off 2 bases at V and 0 bases at J, with 13 bases between the two ends.

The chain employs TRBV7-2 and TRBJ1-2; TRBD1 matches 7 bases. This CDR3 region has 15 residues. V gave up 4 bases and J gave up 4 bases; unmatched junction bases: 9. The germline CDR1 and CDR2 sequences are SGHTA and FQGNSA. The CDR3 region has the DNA TGTGCCAGCAGCTCCTTCGAGACAGGGATCTATGGCTACACCTTC. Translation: CASSSFETGIYGYTF.

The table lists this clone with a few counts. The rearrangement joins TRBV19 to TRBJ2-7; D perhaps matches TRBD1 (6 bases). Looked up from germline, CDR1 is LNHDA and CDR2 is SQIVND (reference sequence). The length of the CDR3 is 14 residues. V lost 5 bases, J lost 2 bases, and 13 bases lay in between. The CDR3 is CASSPRQVTYEQYF. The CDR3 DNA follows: TGTGCCAGTAGTCCCCGACAGGTTACCTACGAGCAGTACTTC.

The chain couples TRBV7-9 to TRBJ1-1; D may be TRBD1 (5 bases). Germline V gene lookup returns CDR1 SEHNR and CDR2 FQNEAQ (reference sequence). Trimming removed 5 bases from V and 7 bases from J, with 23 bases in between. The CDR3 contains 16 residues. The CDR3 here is CASSPPRSGGGGEAFF. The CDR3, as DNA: TGTGCCAGCAGCCCACCCCGTTCGGGGGGTGGTGGTGAAGCTTTCTTT. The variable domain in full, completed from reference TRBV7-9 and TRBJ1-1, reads DTGVSQNPRHKITKRGQNVTFRCDPISEHNRLYWYRQTLGQGPEFLTYFQNEAQLEKSRLLSDRFSAERPKGSFSTLEIQRTEQGDSAMYLCASSPPRSGGGGEAFFGQGTRLTVV.